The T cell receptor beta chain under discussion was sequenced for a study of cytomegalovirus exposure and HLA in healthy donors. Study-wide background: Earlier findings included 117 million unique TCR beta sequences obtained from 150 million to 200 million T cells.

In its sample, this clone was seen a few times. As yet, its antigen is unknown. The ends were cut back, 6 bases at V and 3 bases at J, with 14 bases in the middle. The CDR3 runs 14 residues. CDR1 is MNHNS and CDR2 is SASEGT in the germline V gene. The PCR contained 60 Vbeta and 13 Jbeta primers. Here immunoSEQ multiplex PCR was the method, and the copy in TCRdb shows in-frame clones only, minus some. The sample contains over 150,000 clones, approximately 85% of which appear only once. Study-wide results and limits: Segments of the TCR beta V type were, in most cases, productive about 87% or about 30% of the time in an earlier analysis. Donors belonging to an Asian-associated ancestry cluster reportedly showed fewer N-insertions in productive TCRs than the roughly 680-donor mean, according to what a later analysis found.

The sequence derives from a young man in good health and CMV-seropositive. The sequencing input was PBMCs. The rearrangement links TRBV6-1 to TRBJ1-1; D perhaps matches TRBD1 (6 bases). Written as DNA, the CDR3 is TGTGCCAGCAGCCGATCAGGGGTGGACACTGAAGCTTTCTTT. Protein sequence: CASSRSGVDTEAFF.